This entry lists 5 T cell receptor beta chains sequenced from one sample in a study of T cell repertoires in cytomegalovirus infection. TCRdb re-derived calls from the reads in MiXCR, one entry per CDR3 protein. The table shows about 470,000 distinct CDR3 sequences, with approximately 40% occurring only once. Their antigens remain unidentified. Sample: cultured PBMCs, taken from culture after CMV antigen stimulation. The receptor set was obtained from a human donor in good health (CMV status not recorded). Some clones in this sample may be carry-over from other donors' samples.

This chain uses TRBV28 with TRBJ1-3; the D is unclear. In germline, CDR1 is MDHEN, CDR2 SYDVKM. This CDR3 spans 14 amino acids. V was shortened by 5 bases and J by 4 bases, with 12 bases between the two germline ends. This CDR3 reads CASSPTELGNTIYF. In DNA, the CDR3 is TGTGCCAGCAGTCCCACTGAGCTGGGAAACACCATATATTTT.

The chain joins TRBV11-3 to TRBJ2-5; D possibly uses TRBD1 or TRBD2 (7 bases each). The CDR3 contains 15 residues. Germline-derived CDR1 and CDR2 are SGHNT and YENEEA. V dropped 6 bases and J dropped 1 base, with 15 bases sitting between them. CDR3 sequence reads: CASSFGGDSQETQYF. DNA of the CDR3: TGTGCCAGCAGTTTTGGGGGGGACAGCCAAGAGACCCAGTACTTC.

There are many counts of this clonotype. V is TRBV12-3 or TRBV12-4 and J is TRBJ1-6; no clear D gene. CDR3 length: 13 amino acids. The V gene lost 3 bases and the J gene lost 5 bases, with 5 bases spanning the gap. DNA of the CDR3: TGTGCCAGCAGTTTTGCGGATAATTCACCCCTCCACTTT. It is translated as CASSFADNSPLHF.

The chain couples TRBV15 to TRBJ1-2, with D perhaps TRBD1 (5 bases). The CDR3 extends over 13 amino acids. Germline CDR1 reads LNHNV; CDR2 reads YYDKDF (reference sequence). Trimming removed 0 bases from V and 12 bases from J, with 14 bases in between. This CDR3 reads CATSRDLGGVHTF. CDR3 sequence (DNA): TGTGCCACCAGCAGAGATTTGGGGGGGGTTCACACCTTC. The full variable domain, in which reference TRBV15 and TRBJ1-2 provide the parts outside the CDR3, is DAMVIQNPRYQVTQFGKPVTLSCSQTLNHNVMYWYQQKSSQAPKLLFHYYDKDFNNEADTPDNFQSRRPNTSFCFLDIRSPGLGDTAMYLCATSRDLGGVHTFGSGTRLTVV.

The chain recombines TRBV6-6 with TRBJ1-6; possible D gene TRBD1, 6 bases. This CDR3 has 17 residues. Germline CDR1 and CDR2: MNHNY and SVGAGI (reference sequence). V lost 2 bases, J lost 0 bases, and 11 bases lay in between. DNA for the CDR3: TGTGCCAGCAGTTACCCCGGACAGAGCTCCTATAATTCACCCCTCCACTTT. It codes for CASSYPGQSSYNSPLHF.